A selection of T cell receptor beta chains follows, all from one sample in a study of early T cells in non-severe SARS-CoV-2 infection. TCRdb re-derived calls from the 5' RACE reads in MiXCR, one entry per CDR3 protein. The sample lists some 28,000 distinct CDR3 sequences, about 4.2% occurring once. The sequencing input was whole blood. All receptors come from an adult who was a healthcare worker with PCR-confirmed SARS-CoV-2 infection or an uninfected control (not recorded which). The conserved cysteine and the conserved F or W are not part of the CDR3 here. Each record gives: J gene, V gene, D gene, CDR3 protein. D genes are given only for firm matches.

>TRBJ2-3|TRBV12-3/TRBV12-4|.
ASSLRGSADTQY
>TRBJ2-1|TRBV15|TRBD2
ATSRDPSGEYNEQF
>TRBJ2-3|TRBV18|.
ASSPTAGTDTQY
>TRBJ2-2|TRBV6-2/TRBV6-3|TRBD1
ASSYSITGGCTGELF
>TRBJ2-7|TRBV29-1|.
SVFRDGNSYEQY
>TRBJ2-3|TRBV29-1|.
TWRGEQDTQY
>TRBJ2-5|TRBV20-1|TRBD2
SARLAGALETQY
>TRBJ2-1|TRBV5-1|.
ASSLRGMDEQF
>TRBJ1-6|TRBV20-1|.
SARELTNSPLH
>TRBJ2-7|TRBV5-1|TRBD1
ASSQTGGPDEQY
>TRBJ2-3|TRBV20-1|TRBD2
SATPLSGGHTDTQY
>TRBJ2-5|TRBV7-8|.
ASSGQPGGQETQY
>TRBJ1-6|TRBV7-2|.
ASSLSGGGDSPLH
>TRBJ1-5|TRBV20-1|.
SAYYSNQPQH
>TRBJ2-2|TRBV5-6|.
ASSPTEVHTGELF
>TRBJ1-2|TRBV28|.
ASITEGTYGYT
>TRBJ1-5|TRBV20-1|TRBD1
SARPLRTGRDGNQPQH
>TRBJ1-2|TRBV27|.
ASSLALGVGGYT
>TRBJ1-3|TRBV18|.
ASSLVAPTPSSGNTIY
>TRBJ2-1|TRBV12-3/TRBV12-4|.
ASSLAGGSYNEQF
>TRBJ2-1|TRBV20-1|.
SARDWDFSSYNEQF
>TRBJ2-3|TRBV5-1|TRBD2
ASSVTSGSTDTQY
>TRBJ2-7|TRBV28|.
ASSPPPADEQY
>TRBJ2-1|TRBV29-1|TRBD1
SVDLQGRFYNEQF
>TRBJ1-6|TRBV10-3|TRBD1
AITEMDRLSSYNSPLH
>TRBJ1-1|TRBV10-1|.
ASSEMRNTEAF
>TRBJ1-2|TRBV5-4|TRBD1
ASSLQEGAAGYT
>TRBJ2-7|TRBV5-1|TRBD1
ASSWVQGSGEQY
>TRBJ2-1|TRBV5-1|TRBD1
ASSLRQGLYNEQF
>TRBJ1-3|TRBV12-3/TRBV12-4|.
ASSLGANSGNTIY
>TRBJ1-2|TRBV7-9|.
ASSTPGHPSIRYT
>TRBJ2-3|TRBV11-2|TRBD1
ASSSKGGQGPDTQY
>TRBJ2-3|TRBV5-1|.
ASSLTVPDTQY
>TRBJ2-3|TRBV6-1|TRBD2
ASSLSGGATADTQY
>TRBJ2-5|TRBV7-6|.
ASSRNKETQY
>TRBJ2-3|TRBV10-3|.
AISEGRSSSTDTQY
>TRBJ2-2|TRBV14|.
ASSRLGLELF
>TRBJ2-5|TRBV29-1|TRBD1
RDRDSVETQY
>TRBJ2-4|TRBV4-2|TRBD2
ASSPWTSEIPKNIQY
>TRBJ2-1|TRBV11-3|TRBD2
ASSSLAGAFNEQF
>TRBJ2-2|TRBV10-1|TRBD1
ASNSPGTGGELF
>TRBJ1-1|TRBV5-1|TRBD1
ASSLEPGGDTEAF
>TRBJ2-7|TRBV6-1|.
ASSAGHSSYEQY
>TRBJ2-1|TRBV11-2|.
ASSLDSQTYNEQF
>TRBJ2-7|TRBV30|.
AWSVRASHDEQY
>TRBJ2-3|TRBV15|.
ATSRGLGSGRGDTDTQY
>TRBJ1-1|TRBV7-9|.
ASGKYINTEAF
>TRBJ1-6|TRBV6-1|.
ATLLDNSYNSPLH
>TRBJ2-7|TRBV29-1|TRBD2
SGGGDSYEQY
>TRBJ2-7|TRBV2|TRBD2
AVPTGGGEQY
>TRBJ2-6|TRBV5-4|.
ASSSRGGSASGYGANVLT
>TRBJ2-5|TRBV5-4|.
ASSSAQLQETQY